This paragraph covers one TCR beta chain sequence. In germline, CDR1 is DFQATT, CDR2 SNEGSKA (reference sequence). The CDR3 is made up of 11 amino acids. V was clipped by 6 bases and J by 4 bases, with 7 bases between them. The data are from a study of T cell changes during pregnancy in multiple sclerosis. Only in-frame clones appear in the TCRdb table, and some are missing; sequencing was by immunoSEQ multiplex PCR. Of around 23,000 clones in the sample, over 85% were seen once. The V gene is TRBV20-1, the J gene TRBJ2-1, with D hard to call. This TCR came from a female donor in good health, enrolled as a control in a pregnancy study. The starting material was CD8+ T cells from peripheral blood mononuclear cells, obtained in the third trimester of pregnancy. The chain's CDR3 is CSATQYNEQFF. CDR3 DNA: TGCAGTGCCACTCAATACAATGAGCAGTTCTTC.